A selection of T cell receptor beta chains follows, all from one sample in a study of Ad26.COV2.S vaccination and SARS-CoV-2 variants. Assay used: immunoSEQ multiplex PCR; TCRdb lists only in-frame clones, some missing. The sample has roughly 320,000 clones; roughly 80% are singletons. This sample comprised peripheral blood, obtained in a trial of Ad26.COV2.S vaccine versus placebo. These receptors came from a person between 18 and 65 years old who received the Ad26.COV2.S COVID-19 vaccine or a placebo. Both conserved end residues are part of each CDR3. Expanded clones get a size class; other rows say once, few or many, or leave the size out.

v_gene: TRBV7-2
j_gene: TRBJ1-3
abundance: NA
CDR3aa: CASSWAASGNTIYF

v_gene: TRBV14
j_gene: TRBJ1-3
abundance: once
CDR3aa: CASSQGRIHGNTIYF

v_gene: TRBV4-1
j_gene: TRBJ1-4
abundance: NA
CDR3aa: CASSQVYRETPNEKLFF

v_gene: TRBV5-1
j_gene: TRBJ2-5
abundance: NA
CDR3aa: CASSAEWGAQETQYF

v_gene: TRBV29-1
j_gene: TRBJ1-4
abundance: NA
CDR3aa: CSVEGEGGEKLFF

v_gene: TRBV6-6
j_gene: TRBJ1-5
abundance: NA
CDR3aa: CASSYFPSNQPQHF

v_gene: TRBV11-2
j_gene: TRBJ2-5
abundance: NA
CDR3aa: CASSLGQLKQETQYF

v_gene: TRBV7-9
j_gene: TRBJ2-1
abundance: NA
CDR3aa: CASSLVMGDEQFF

v_gene: TRBV2
j_gene: TRBJ1-4
abundance: NA
CDR3aa: CASGATNEKLFF

v_gene: TRBV7-2
j_gene: TRBJ2-7
abundance: NA
CDR3aa: CASSSYSGGEEQYF

v_gene: TRBV6-5
j_gene: TRBJ2-7
abundance: NA
CDR3aa: CASRDRGYEQYF

v_gene: TRBV9
j_gene: TRBJ2-1
abundance: NA
CDR3aa: CASSASPGGNEQFF

v_gene: TRBV3-1/TRBV3-2
j_gene: TRBJ2-3
abundance: NA
CDR3aa: CASSQGVVPTQYF

v_gene: TRBV6-1
j_gene: TRBJ1-2
abundance: once
CDR3aa: CASSELGRNYGYTF

v_gene: TRBV5-6
j_gene: TRBJ2-2
abundance: NA
CDR3aa: CASSKNRGLIAGELFF

v_gene: TRBV9
j_gene: TRBJ2-2
abundance: NA
CDR3aa: CASSVAGLPGELFF

v_gene: TRBV7-2
j_gene: TRBJ1-6
abundance: NA
CDR3aa: CASSHPTEIDSPLHF

v_gene: TRBV12-3/TRBV12-4
j_gene: TRBJ1-2
abundance: NA
CDR3aa: CASSQTGSSGYTF

v_gene: TRBV5-1
j_gene: TRBJ1-1
abundance: NA
CDR3aa: CASSIGLNTEAFF

v_gene: TRBV19
j_gene: TRBJ2-5
abundance: NA
CDR3aa: CASSIQGNPPQETQYF

v_gene: TRBV7-8
j_gene: TRBJ2-3
abundance: NA
CDR3aa: CASSLEGPHSTDTQYF

v_gene: TRBV5-6
j_gene: TRBJ2-1
abundance: NA
CDR3aa: CASSLAGASYNEQFF

v_gene: TRBV27
j_gene: TRBJ1-4
abundance: NA
CDR3aa: CASSLSMGAGEKLFF

v_gene: TRBV5-1
j_gene: TRBJ1-5
abundance: NA
CDR3aa: CASSLRGSQPQHF

v_gene: TRBV19
j_gene: TRBJ2-2
abundance: NA
CDR3aa: CASSPLSGTVTRELFF

v_gene: TRBV7-9
j_gene: TRBJ2-6
abundance: NA
CDR3aa: CASSPAVLVDGTGANVLTF

v_gene: TRBV28
j_gene: TRBJ1-2
abundance: NA
CDR3aa: CASSPPDRSYGYTF

v_gene: TRBV5-1
j_gene: TRBJ2-3
abundance: NA
CDR3aa: CASSLRGLSTDTQYF

v_gene: TRBV7-2
j_gene: TRBJ1-6
abundance: NA
CDR3aa: CASSPGGNSPLHF

v_gene: TRBV11-2
j_gene: TRBJ2-1
abundance: NA
CDR3aa: CASSLDLLAGGSYNEQFF

v_gene: TRBV5-1
j_gene: TRBJ1-6
abundance: NA
CDR3aa: CASSEGYNSPLHF

v_gene: TRBV7-8
j_gene: TRBJ1-1
abundance: NA
CDR3aa: CASSLVGGNTEAFF

v_gene: TRBV7-3
j_gene: TRBJ2-2
abundance: NA
CDR3aa: CASSSGQLTGELFF

v_gene: TRBV28
j_gene: TRBJ2-7
abundance: NA
CDR3aa: CASNLAGGPLEQYF

v_gene: TRBV15
j_gene: TRBJ1-2
abundance: NA
CDR3aa: CATSSTWTVPNGGYGYTF

v_gene: TRBV27
j_gene: TRBJ1-1
abundance: NA
CDR3aa: CASSLGRGGNTEAFF

v_gene: TRBV19
j_gene: TRBJ2-3
abundance: NA
CDR3aa: CASSYPASGSDTQYF

v_gene: TRBV4-2
j_gene: TRBJ1-2
abundance: NA
CDR3aa: CASSQDSRESGYTF

v_gene: TRBV30
j_gene: TRBJ1-1
abundance: NA
CDR3aa: CASSQRTGDTEAFF

v_gene: TRBV20-1
j_gene: TRBJ1-3
abundance: NA
CDR3aa: CSASSRRGSTNTIYF

v_gene: TRBV14
j_gene: TRBJ2-7
abundance: NA
CDR3aa: CASSQGLLGGYEQYF

v_gene: TRBV12-5
j_gene: TRBJ2-7
abundance: NA
CDR3aa: CASGPGQGTHEQYF

v_gene: TRBV5-4
j_gene: TRBJ1-1
abundance: few
CDR3aa: CASSSSKTGEDTEAFF

v_gene: TRBV19
j_gene: TRBJ1-5
abundance: few
CDR3aa: CASIPTGFGNQPQHF

v_gene: TRBV28
j_gene: TRBJ2-1
abundance: NA
CDR3aa: CASTSAGVSSYNEQFF

v_gene: TRBV7-9
j_gene: TRBJ2-5
abundance: once
CDR3aa: CASSNPGGTQYF

v_gene: TRBV7-9
j_gene: TRBJ1-1
abundance: once
CDR3aa: CASSSTRTEAFF

v_gene: TRBV23-1
j_gene: TRBJ1-6
abundance: NA
CDR3aa: CASSQYSLDRERSHSYSPLHF

v_gene: TRBV7-3
j_gene: TRBJ2-1
abundance: once
CDR3aa: CASSLTNLRDRDNEQFF

v_gene: TRBV5-1
j_gene: TRBJ1-1
abundance: NA
CDR3aa: CASSPKEGTQAFF

v_gene: TRBV2
j_gene: TRBJ1-5
abundance: NA
CDR3aa: CASSESDTSYQPQHF

v_gene: TRBV18
j_gene: TRBJ1-4
abundance: NA
CDR3aa: CASSHGTAATNEKLFF

v_gene: TRBV2
j_gene: TRBJ1-6
abundance: few
CDR3aa: CATDKQGFYNSPLHF

v_gene: TRBV29-1
j_gene: TRBJ1-5
abundance: NA
CDR3aa: CSVCLAGGGNQPQHF